This TCR beta chain was sequenced in a study of T cells in Graves' hyperthyroidism and ophthalmopathy. Uncontrolled infection, other autoimmune disease, pregnancy or lactation barred patients from enrollment. This clonotype was seen a few times. No antigen is known for it. Amplification yielded TCR beta CDR3 regions, with RNA transcripts as the source. Researchers ran a first-round RT-PCR on the TCR CDR3 using the HTBI primer set. TCRdb re-called the multiplex PCR reads with MiXCR, one entry per CDR3 protein. The sample records approximately 46,000 distinct CDR3 sequences, about half being singletons. Germline CDR1 is ENHRY and CDR2 is SYGVKD. The CDR3 sequence is 15 residues long. V was pared by 6 bases and J by 4 bases, with 10 bases of the junction left unmatched. The study, taken as a whole, reports: By a 13 V-J model, ophthalmopathy was set apart from stable hyperthyroidism. Ophthalmopathy was predicted by the model a median of approximately six months ahead of onset.

The TCR comes from a woman between 45 and 60 years old with Graves' hyperthyroidism. The rearrangement uses TRBV10-3 and TRBJ1-2; 8 bases fit TRBD1. The material sequenced was peripheral blood or thyroid tissue (not recorded which). For the CDR3, the DNA is TGTGCCATCAGGGCCGCAGGGGGCAGAATCTATGGCTACACCTTC. Protein sequence: CAIRAAGGRIYGYTF.